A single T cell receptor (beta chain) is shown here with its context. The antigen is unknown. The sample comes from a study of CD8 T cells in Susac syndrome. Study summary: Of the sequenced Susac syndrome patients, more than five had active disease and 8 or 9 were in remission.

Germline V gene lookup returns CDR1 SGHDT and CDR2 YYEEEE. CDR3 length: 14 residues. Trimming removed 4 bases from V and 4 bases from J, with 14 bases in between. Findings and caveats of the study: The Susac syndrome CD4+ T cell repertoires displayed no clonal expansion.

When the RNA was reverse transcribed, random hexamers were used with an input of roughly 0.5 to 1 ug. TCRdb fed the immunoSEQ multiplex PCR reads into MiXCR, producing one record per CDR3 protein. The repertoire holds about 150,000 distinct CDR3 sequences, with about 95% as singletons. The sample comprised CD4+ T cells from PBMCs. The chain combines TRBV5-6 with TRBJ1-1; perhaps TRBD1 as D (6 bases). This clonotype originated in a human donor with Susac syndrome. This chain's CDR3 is CASSRTGLSTEAFF. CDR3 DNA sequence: TGTGCCAGCAGCCGTACAGGGTTGAGCACTGAAGCTTTCTTT.